A selection of T cell receptor beta chains follows, all from one sample in a study of blood T cell repertoires in COVID-19. Here immunoSEQ multiplex PCR was the method, and the copy in TCRdb shows in-frame clones only, minus some. The table records about 15,000 clones, 73% of them present only once. Sequencing used peripheral blood. Source of these receptors: a boy aged 2 to 9 with active or convalescent COVID-19. CDR3s include the opening cysteine and the closing phenylalanine or tryptophan. A D gene is named only where the DNA matches it firmly. Clone size is not always given. Where it is, it says once, few, many or a class for expanded clones.

-	-	TRBV28	TRBJ1-4	TGTGCCAGCAGGTCCCGGGGGGGAACTAATGAAAAACTGTTTTTT	CASRSRGGTNEKLFF
once	TRBD2	TRBV28	TRBJ2-7	TGTGCCAGCAGGACTAGCGGGAGGACTGAGCAGTACTTC	CASRTSGRTEQYF
once	-	TRBV5-1	TRBJ1-3	TGCGCCAGCAGCTTCGGTTCCACTGGAAACACCATATATTTT	CASSFGSTGNTIYF
-	TRBD1	TRBV6-5	TRBJ1-2	TGTGCCAGCAGTTACGGGGACAGGGGCTACGGCTACACCTTC	CASSYGDRGYGYTF
-	-	TRBV18	TRBJ2-5	TGTGCCAGCTCACCGGTAGCGACTAACCAAGAGACCCAGTACTTC	CASSPVATNQETQYF
-	-	TRBV10-3	TRBJ2-7	TGTGCCATCAGTGCCGGGGGCGAGCAGTACTTC	CAISAGGEQYF
-	TRBD2	TRBV10-1	TRBJ2-2	TGCGCCAGCAGTGAGAGGTCGGGGGGGAGGACCGGGGAGCTGTTTTTT	CASSERSGGRTGELFF
-	TRBD1	TRBV4-2	TRBJ1-4	TGTGCCAGCAGCCAGGGGGGGACAGGTTTTAATGAAAAACTGTTTTTT	CASSQGGTGFNEKLFF
-	-	TRBV29-1	TRBJ1-1	TGCAGCGTTGAACGGTTGAACACTGAAGCTTTCTTT	CSVERLNTEAFF
-	TRBD2	TRBV25-1	TRBJ2-1	TGTGCCAGCAGTCCAGCGGGGGGACACAATGAGCAGTTCTTC	CASSPAGGHNEQFF
-	-	TRBV2	TRBJ2-2	TGTGCCAGCAGGCTGGGGAGTACCGGGGAGCTGTTTTTT	CASRLGSTGELFF
-	-	TRBV29-1	TRBJ1-3	TGCAGCGTTGAAGAGTGGGCCAGGGGACCCCTCTCTGGAAACACCATATATTTT	CSVEEWARGPLSGNTIYF
-	TRBD1	TRBV5-1	TRBJ1-4	TGCGCCAGCAGATCAAACAGGGGAAACGAAAAACTGTTTTTT	CASRSNRGNEKLFF
few	TRBD2	TRBV6-4	TRBJ2-3	TGTGCCAGCAGTGACGGTGGGACTAGCTGGGGCACAGATACGCAGTATTTT	CASSDGGTSWGTDTQYF
-	-	TRBV28	TRBJ1-2	TGTGCCAGCAGCAGTACAGGAGACATCTATGGCTACACCTTC	CASSSTGDIYGYTF
-	-	TRBV5-1	TRBJ2-5	TGCGCCAGCAGCTTGGACAGTACACAAGAGACCCAGTACTTC	CASSLDSTQETQYF
few	-	TRBV27	TRBJ1-2	TGTGCCAGCAGTTTATTACTTACAGGGCAAGGCTATGGCTACACCTTC	CASSLLLTGQGYGYTF
-	TRBD1	TRBV6-1	TRBJ2-7	TGTGCCAGTAGTGGAGCGAGACAGGGGTCCTACGAGCAGTACTTC	CASSGARQGSYEQYF
-	-	TRBV7-6	TRBJ1-3	TGTGCCAGCAGCGCGGGGGGGGGCAGGACCTCTGGAAACACCATATATTTT	CASSAGGGRTSGNTIYF
-	-	TRBV19	TRBJ2-1	TGTGCCAGTAGTATAGATAGGGGGGGCTGGTACAATGAGCAGTTCTTC	CASSIDRGGWYNEQFF
-	TRBD2	TRBV30	TRBJ2-1	TGTGCCTGGAGTGTAGGTAGCGGGATCTACAATGAGCAGTTCTTC	CAWSVGSGIYNEQFF
-	TRBD1	TRBV2	TRBJ1-4	TGTGCCAGCATGGGCAGGGGGCTAACTAATGAAAAACTGTTTTTT	CASMGRGLTNEKLFF
-	-	TRBV7-8	TRBJ2-5	TGTGCCAGCACCTGGGGGCCGGGTCAAGAGACCCAGTACTTC	CASTWGPGQETQYF
-	TRBD2	TRBV2	TRBJ2-1	TGTGCCAGCAGTCAAGCCGGGACTAGCGGGAGAATTGAGCAGTTCTTC	CASSQAGTSGRIEQFF
-	-	TRBV19	TRBJ1-2	TGTGCCAGTAGTTTCCCTCGAGGAGCTAACTATGGCTACACCTTC	CASSFPRGANYGYTF
once	-	TRBV11-2	TRBJ1-1	TGTGCCACTAAGCCTTGGTCAGGGCTATTGAACACTGAAGCTTTCTTT	CATKPWSGLLNTEAFF
-	-	TRBV7-2	TRBJ2-1	TGTGCCAGCAGCTTAGTAGTCCAGCGGACCTACAATGAGCAGTTCTTC	CASSLVVQRTYNEQFF
-	-	TRBV5-1	TRBJ1-1	TGCGCCAGCAGCGCACCAGGGAACACTGAAGCTTTCTTT	CASSAPGNTEAFF
-	-	TRBV29-1	TRBJ2-3	TGCAGCGTTTGGGGCAGGGCGACAGATACGCAGTATTTT	CSVWGRATDTQYF
-	TRBD2	TRBV24-1	TRBJ2-3	TGTGCCACCAGTGACCCCTACGGACTAGCGGGGGCAGATACGCAGTATTTT	CATSDPYGLAGADTQYF
-	-	TRBV7-2	TRBJ2-3	TGTGCCAGCAGCATAGGGGCTAGCACAGATACGCAGTATTTT	CASSIGASTDTQYF
few	-	TRBV21-1	TRBJ2-4	TGCGGGAGGTCAGCCAAAAACATTCAGTACTTC	CGRSAKNIQYF
-	-	TRBV27	TRBJ1-4	TGTGCCAGCAGTTTGTCCGGGGTAGGCTTGGCGGAAAAACTGTTTTTT	CASSLSGVGLAEKLFF
-	TRBD2	TRBV19	TRBJ2-5	TGTGCCAGTACTCCGACTAGCGGGGGCCAAGAGACCCAGTACTTC	CASTPTSGGQETQYF
-	-	TRBV30	TRBJ1-3	TGTGCCTGGAGGGACAGTGGAAAGACCATATATTTT	CAWRDSGKTIYF
-	TRBD1	TRBV4-1	TRBJ2-7	TGCGCCAGCAGCCAAGAACCCGTACAGGGGCCTCGTTTCTACGAGCAGTACTTC	CASSQEPVQGPRFYEQYF
-	-	TRBV4-3	TRBJ1-6	TGCGCCAGCAGCCTTTTTCCGGGGATTTCACCCCTCCACTTT	CASSLFPGISPLHF
once	-	TRBV18	TRBJ1-4	TGTGCCAGCTCACAAGGGGGTAATGAAAAACTGTTTTTT	CASSQGGNEKLFF